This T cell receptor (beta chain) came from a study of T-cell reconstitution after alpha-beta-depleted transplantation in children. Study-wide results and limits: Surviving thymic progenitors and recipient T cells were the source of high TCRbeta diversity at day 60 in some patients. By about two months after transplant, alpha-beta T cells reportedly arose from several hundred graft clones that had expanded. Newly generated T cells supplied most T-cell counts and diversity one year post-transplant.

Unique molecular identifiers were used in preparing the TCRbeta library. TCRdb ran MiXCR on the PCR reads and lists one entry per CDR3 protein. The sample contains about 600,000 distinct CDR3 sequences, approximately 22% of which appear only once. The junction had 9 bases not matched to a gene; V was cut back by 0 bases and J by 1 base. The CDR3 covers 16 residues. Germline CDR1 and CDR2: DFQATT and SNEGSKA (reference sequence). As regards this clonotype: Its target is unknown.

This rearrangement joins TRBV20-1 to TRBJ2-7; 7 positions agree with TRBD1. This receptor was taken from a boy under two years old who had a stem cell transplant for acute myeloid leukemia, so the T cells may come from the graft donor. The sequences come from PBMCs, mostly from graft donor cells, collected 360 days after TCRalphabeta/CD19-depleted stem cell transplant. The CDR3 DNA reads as TGCAGTGCTAGAGACCCTAACAGGGGTCCTTCCTACGAGCAGTACTTC. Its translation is CSARDPNRGPSYEQYF.